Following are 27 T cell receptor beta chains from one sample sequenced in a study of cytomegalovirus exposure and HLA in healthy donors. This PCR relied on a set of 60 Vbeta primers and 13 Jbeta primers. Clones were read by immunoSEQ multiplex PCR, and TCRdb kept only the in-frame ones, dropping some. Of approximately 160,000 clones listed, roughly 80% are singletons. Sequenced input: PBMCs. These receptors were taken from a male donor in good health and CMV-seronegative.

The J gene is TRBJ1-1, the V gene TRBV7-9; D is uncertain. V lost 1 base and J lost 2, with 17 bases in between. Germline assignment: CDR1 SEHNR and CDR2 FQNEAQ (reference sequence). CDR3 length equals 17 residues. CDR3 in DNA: TGTGCCAGCAGCTTAGTAGATGTCATGCGCGCTAACACTGAAGCTTTCTTT. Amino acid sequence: CASSLVDVMRANTEAFF.

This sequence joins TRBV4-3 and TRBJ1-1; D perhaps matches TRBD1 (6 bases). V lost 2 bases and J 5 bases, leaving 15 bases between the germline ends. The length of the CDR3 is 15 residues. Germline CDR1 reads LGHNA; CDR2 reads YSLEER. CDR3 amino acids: CASSQLSTGKTEAFF. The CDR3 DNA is TGCGCCAGCAGCCAACTCTCGACAGGCAAAACTGAAGCTTTCTTT.

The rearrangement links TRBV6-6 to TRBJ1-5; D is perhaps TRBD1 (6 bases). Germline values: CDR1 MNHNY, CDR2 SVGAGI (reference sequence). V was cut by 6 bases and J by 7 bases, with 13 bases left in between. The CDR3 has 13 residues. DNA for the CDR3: TGTGCCAGCAGCTCCGACAGGTCACAGCCCCAGCATTTT. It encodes CASSSDRSQPQHF.

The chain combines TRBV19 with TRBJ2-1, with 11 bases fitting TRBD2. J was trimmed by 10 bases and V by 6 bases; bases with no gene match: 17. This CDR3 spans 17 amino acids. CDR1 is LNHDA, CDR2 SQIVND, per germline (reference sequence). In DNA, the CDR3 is TGTGCCAGTAGCATCGCGGTGCGGGCTAGCGGGGGGAAGGAGCAGTTCTTC. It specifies CASSIAVRASGGKEQFF.

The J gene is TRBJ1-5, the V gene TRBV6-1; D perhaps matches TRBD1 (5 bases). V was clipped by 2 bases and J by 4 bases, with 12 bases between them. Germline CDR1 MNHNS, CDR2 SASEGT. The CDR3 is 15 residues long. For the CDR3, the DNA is TGTGCCAGCAGTGAAAGACAGACCAAGAATCAGCCCCAGCATTTT. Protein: CASSERQTKNQPQHF.

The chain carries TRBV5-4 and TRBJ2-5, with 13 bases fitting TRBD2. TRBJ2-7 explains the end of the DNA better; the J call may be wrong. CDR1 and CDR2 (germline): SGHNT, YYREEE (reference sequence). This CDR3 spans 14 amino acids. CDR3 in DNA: TGTGCCAGCAGCGGTCGACTAGCGGGAGGCGAGCAGTACTTC. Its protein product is CASSGRLAGGEQYF.

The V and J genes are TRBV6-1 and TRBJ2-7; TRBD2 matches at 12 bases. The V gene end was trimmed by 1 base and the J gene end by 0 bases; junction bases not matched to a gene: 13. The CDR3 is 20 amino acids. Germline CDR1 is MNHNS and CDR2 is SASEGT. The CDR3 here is CASSEERRTSGIYSSYEQYF. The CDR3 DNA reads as TGTGCCAGCAGTGAAGAAAGGCGGACTAGCGGGATCTATAGCTCCTACGAGCAGTACTTC.

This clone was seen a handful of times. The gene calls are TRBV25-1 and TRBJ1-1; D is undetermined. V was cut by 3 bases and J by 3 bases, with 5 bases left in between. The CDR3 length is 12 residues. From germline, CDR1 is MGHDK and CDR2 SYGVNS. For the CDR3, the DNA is TGTGCCAGCAGTGAGTATGACACTGAAGCTTTCTTT. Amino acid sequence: CASSEYDTEAFF.

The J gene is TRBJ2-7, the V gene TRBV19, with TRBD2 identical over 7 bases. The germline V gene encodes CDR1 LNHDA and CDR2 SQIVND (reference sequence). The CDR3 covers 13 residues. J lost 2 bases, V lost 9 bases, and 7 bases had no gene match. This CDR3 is CASRGRGAYEQYF. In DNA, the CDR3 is TGTGCCAGCCGGGGACGGGGGGCCTACGAGCAGTACTTC.

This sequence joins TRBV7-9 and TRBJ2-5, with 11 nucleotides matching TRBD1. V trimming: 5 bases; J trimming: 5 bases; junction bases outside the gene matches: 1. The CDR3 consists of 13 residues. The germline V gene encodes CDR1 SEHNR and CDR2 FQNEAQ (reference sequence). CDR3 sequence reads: CASSRDRGETQYF. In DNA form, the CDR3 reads TGTGCCAGCAGCCGGGACAGGGGGGAGACCCAGTACTTC. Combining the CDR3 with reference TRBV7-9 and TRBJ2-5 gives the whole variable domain DTGVSQNPRHKITKRGQNVTFRCDPISEHNRLYWYRQTLGQGPEFLTYFQNEAQLEKSRLLSDRFSAERPKGSFSTLEIQRTEQGDSAMYLCASSRDRGETQYFGPGTRLLVL.

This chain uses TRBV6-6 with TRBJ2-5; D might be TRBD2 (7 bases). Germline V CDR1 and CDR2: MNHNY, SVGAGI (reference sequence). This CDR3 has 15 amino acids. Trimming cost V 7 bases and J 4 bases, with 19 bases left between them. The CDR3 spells CASKHTSETGETQYF. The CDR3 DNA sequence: TGTGCCAGCAAGCACACTAGCGAGACAGGAGAGACCCAGTACTTC.

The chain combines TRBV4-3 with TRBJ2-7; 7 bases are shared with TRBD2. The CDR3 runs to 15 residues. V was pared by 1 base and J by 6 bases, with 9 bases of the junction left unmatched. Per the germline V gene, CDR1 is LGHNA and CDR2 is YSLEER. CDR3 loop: CASSQGGLPEGEQYF. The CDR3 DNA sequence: TGCGCCAGCAGCCAAGGGGGACTACCAGAAGGCGAGCAGTACTTC.

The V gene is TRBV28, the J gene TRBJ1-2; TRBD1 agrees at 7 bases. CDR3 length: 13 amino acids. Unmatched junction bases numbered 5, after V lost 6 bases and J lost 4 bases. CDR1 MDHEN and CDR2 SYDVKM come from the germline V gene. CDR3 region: CASSPTGAYGYTF. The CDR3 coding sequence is TGTGCCAGCAGCCCCACAGGGGCCTATGGCTACACCTTC.

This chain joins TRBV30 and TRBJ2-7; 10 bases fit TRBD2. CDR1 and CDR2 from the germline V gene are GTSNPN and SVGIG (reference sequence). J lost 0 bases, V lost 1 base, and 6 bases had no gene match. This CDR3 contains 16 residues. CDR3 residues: CAWSGTSGVSSYEQYF. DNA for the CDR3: TGTGCCTGGAGTGGGACTAGCGGTGTCAGCTCCTACGAGCAGTACTTC.

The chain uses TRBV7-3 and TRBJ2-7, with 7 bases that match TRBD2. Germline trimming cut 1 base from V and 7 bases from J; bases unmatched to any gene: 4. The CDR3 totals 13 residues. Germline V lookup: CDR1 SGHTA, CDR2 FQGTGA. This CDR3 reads CASSLNVGGEQYF. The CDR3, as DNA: TGTGCCAGCAGCTTAAATGTGGGGGGGGAGCAGTACTTC.

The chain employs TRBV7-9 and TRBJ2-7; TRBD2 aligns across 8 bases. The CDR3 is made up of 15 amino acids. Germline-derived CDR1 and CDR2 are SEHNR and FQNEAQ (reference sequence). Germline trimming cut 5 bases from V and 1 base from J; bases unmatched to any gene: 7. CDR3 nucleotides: TGTGCCAGCAGCAGGAGCGGGGGCCCTTCCTACGAGCAGTACTTC. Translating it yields CASSRSGGPSYEQYF.

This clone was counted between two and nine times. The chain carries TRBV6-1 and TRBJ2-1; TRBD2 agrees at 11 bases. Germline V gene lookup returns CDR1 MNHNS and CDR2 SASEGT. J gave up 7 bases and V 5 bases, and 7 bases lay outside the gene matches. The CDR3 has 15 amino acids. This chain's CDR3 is CASSSGTSGGNEQFF. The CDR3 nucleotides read TGTGCCAGCAGTTCCGGGACTAGCGGCGGTAATGAGCAGTTCTTC.

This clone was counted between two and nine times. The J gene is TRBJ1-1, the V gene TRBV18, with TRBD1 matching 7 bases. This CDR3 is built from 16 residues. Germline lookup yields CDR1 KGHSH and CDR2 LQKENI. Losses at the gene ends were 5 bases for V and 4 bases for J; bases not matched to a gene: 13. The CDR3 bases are TGTGCCAGCTCAGCAGATCAGATGACAGGGAGCACTGAAGCTTTCTTT. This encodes CASSADQMTGSTEAFF.

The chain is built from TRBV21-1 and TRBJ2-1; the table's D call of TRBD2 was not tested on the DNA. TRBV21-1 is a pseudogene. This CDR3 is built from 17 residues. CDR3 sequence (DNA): TGTGCCAGCAGCAAAGAGAGCGGCCTGCCCTTGTACAATGAGCAGTTCTTC. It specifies CASSKESGLPLYNEQFF.

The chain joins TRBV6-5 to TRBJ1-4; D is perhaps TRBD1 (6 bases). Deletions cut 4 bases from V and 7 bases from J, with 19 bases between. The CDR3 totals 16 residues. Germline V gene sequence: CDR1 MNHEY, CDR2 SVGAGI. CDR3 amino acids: CASSSTATGVSEKLFF. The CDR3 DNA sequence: TGTGCCAGCAGTTCTACGGCGACAGGAGTTAGTGAAAAACTGTTTTTT.

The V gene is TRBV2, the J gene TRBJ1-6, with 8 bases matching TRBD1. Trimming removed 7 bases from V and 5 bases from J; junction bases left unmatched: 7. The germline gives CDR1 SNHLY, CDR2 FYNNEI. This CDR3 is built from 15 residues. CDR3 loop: CASKRTGSHNSPLHF. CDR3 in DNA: TGTGCCAGCAAAAGGACAGGGAGTCATAATTCACCCCTCCACTTT.

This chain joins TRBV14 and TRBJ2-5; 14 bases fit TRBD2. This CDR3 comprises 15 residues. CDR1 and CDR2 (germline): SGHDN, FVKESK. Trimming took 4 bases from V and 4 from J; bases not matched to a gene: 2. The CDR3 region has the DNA TGTGCCAGCAGCCGTGGACTAGCGGGAGGAGAGACCCAGTACTTC. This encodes CASSRGLAGGETQYF.

CDR3 sequence reads: CASSLAAAGDEQFF. CDR3 DNA: TGTGCCAGCAGCTTAGCGGCTGCGGGCGATGAGCAGTTCTTC. The chain is built from TRBV7-2 and TRBJ2-1, with D possibly being TRBD2 (5 bases). The germline V gene encodes CDR1 SGHTA and CDR2 FQGNSA. The V and J ends lost 0 bases and 8 bases respectively, with 11 bases between them. This CDR3 is 14 amino acids long.

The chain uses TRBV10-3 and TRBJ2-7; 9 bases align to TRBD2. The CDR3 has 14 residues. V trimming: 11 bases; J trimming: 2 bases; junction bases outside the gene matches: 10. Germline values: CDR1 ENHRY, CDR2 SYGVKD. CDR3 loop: CALPSSGATYEQYF. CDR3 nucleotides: TGTGCCCTCCCTTCTAGCGGGGCAACCTACGAGCAGTACTTC.

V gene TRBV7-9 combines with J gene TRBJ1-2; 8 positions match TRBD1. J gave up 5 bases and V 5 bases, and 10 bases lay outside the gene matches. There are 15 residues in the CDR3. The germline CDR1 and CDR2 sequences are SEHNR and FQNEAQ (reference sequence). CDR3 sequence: CASSNTGTGNYGYTF. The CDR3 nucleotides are TGTGCCAGCAGCAACACCGGGACAGGCAATTATGGCTACACCTTC.

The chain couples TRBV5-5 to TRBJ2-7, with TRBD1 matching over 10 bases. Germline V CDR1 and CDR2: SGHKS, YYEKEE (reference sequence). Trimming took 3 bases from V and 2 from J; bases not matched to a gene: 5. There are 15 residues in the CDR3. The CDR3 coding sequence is TGTGCCAGCAGCTCGGACAGGGGGGAAACCTACGAGCAGTACTTC. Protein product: CASSSDRGETYEQYF.

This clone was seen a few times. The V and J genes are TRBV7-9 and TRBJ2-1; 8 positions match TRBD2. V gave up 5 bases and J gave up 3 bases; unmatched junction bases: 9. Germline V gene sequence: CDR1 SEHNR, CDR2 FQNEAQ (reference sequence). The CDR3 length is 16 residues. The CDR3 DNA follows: TGTGCCAGCAGCCCCTGGGGGAGCGGGAGCTACAATGAGCAGTTCTTC. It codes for CASSPWGSGSYNEQFF.